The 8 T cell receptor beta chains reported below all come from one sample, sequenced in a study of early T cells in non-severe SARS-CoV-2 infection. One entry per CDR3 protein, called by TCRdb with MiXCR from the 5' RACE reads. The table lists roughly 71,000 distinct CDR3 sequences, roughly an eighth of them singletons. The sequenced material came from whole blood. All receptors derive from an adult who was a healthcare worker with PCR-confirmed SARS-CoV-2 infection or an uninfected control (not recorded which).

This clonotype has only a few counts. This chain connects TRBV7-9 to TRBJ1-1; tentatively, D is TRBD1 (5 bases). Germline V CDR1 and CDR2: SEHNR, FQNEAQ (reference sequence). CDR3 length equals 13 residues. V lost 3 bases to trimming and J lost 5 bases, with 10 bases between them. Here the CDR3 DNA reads TGTGCCAGCAGCTTGGGGGTATCGACTGAAGCTTTCTTT. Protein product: CASSLGVSTEAFF.

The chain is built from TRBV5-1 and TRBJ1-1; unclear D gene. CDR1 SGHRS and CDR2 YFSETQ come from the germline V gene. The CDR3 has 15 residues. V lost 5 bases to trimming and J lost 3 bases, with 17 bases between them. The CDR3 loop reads CASRGSGGDYTEAFF. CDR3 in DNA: TGCGCCAGCAGAGGGTCTGGAGGAGATTACACTGAAGCTTTCTTT.

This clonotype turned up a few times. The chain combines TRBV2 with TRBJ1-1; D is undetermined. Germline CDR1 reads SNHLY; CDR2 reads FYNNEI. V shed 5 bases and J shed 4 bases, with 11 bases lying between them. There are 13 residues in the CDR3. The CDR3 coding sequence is TGTGCCAGCAGTTACGGGGAAAGCACTGAAGCTTTCTTT. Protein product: CASSYGESTEAFF.

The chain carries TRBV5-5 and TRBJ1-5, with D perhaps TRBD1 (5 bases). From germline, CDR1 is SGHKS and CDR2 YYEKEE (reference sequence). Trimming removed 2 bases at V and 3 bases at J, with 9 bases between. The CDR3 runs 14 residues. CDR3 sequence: CASSFRADNQPQHF. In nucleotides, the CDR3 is TGTGCCAGCAGCTTCAGGGCCGACAATCAGCCCCAGCATTTT.

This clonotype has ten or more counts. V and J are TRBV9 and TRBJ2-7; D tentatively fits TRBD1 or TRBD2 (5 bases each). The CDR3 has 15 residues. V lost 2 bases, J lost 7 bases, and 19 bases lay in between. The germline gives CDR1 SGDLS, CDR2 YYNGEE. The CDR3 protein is CASSVSWTPGKEQYF. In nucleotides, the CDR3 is TGTGCCAGCAGCGTCTCCTGGACACCGGGGAAGGAGCAGTACTTC.

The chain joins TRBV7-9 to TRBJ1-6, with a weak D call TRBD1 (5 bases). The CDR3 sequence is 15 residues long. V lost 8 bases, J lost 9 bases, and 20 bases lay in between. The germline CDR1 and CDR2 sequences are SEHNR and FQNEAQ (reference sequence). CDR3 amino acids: CASRAPGQGSSPLHF. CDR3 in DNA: TGTGCCAGCCGCGCCCCAGGGCAGGGAAGTTCACCCCTCCACTTT.

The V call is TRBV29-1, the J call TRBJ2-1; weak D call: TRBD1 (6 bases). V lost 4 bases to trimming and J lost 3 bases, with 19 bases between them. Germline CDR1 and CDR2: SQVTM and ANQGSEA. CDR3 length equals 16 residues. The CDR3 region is CSVARDKVEFYNEQFF. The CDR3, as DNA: TGCAGCGTTGCCCGGGACAAAGTAGAGTTCTACAATGAGCAGTTCTTC.

CDR3: CATSRDPGYEQYF. The CDR3 DNA follows: TGTGCCACCAGCAGAGATCCGGGCTACGAGCAGTACTTC. The gene calls are TRBV15 and TRBJ2-7; unclear D gene. Germline V gives CDR1 LNHNV, CDR2 YYDKDF (reference sequence). Trimming stripped 0 bases from V and 3 bases from J, with 6 bases between. The CDR3 runs 13 residues.